Presented here are 11 T cell receptor beta chains from one specimen sequenced in a study of T-cell reconstitution after alpha-beta-depleted transplantation in children. The authors prepared the TCRbeta library with unique molecular identifiers. TCRdb analysed the PCR reads with MiXCR anew, one entry per CDR3 protein. The table includes hundreds of thousands of distinct CDR3 sequences, roughly 15% detected once. This specimen was PBMCs, taken from the stem cell graft. The receptor source for this set is a human donor who donated a stem cell graft to a child with Fanconi anemia.

The chain carries TRBV4-3 and TRBJ2-3; perhaps TRBD1 as D (6 bases). The CDR3 contains 16 residues. Trimming took off 0 bases at V and 5 bases at J, with 15 bases between the two ends. The germline CDR1 and CDR2 sequences are LGHNA and YSLEER. The CDR3, as DNA: TGCGCCAGCAGCCAAGAGGTAGCAGGGGTAGGAGATACGCAGTATTTT. This sequence encodes CASSQEVAGVGDTQYF.

CDR3 coding DNA: TGCGCCAGCAGCATGGACCCCCCCACCGGGGAGCTGTTTTTT. It codes for CASSMDPPTGELFF. This chain connects TRBV5-1 to TRBJ2-2; D uncertain. V lost 4 bases and J 4 bases, leaving 11 bases between the germline ends. The CDR3 length is 14 residues. Germline V gene lookup returns CDR1 SGHRS and CDR2 YFSETQ.

This clonotype came up a few times. The chain links TRBV5-6 to TRBJ2-2, with 11 bases fitting TRBD2. The V and J ends lost 5 bases and 5 bases, in that order; junction bases with no gene match: 11. The germline V gene has CDR1 SGHDT and CDR2 YYEEEE. The CDR3 runs to 17 residues. The CDR3 here is CASSLDGLAGNTGELFF. In DNA form, the CDR3 reads TGTGCCAGCAGTCTAGACGGACTAGCGGGTAATACCGGGGAGCTGTTTTTT.

This clonotype was seen repeatedly, ten times or more. The rearrangement links TRBV28 to TRBJ1-6; 7 bases agree with TRBD1. The V gene's germline CDR1 is MDHEN and CDR2 SYDVKM. The J segment lost 0 bases and the V segment lost 6 bases, leaving 8 bases of the junction unmatched. The CDR3 loop spans 17 amino acids. The CDR3 bases are TGTGCCAGCAGCCCTGCGGACAGGAGCTCCTATAATTCACCCCTCCACTTT. Encoded protein: CASSPADRSSYNSPLHF.

The table lists this clonotype with a few counts. The V call is TRBV2, the J call TRBJ2-5; 8 bases match TRBD2. J gave up 1 base and V 6 bases, and 1 base lay outside the gene matches. CDR3 length: 13 amino acids. Germline V CDR1 and CDR2: SNHLY, FYNNEI. As DNA, the CDR3 is TGTGCCAGCAGGCGGGGGGCCCAAGAGACCCAGTACTTC. Its translation: CASRRGAQETQYF.

This clonotype was seen more than once but under ten times. The V call is TRBV6-1, the J call TRBJ2-1, with D possibly being TRBD1 (5 bases). CDR3 length: 14 amino acids. The ends were cut back, 2 bases at V and 7 bases at J, with 12 bases in the middle. Germline values: CDR1 MNHNS, CDR2 SASEGT. The CDR3 loop is CASSELISGNEQFF. The CDR3 DNA reads as TGTGCCAGCAGTGAATTAATCTCAGGGAATGAGCAGTTCTTC.

This clonotype was seen many times. The rearrangement links TRBV7-2 to TRBJ1-4; TRBD1 might be the D (6 bases). This CDR3 region has 15 residues. V was cut by 1 base and J by 5 bases, with 11 bases left in between. Germline-derived CDR1 and CDR2 are SGHTA and FQGNSA. CDR3 residues: CASSLGGPRNEKLFF. Here the CDR3 DNA reads TGTGCCAGCAGCTTAGGGGGGCCCAGGAATGAAAAACTGTTTTTT.

The chain combines TRBV29-1 with TRBJ1-5, with no clear D. The germline CDR1 and CDR2 sequences are SQVTM and ANQGSEA. V lost 4 bases to trimming and J lost 5 bases, with 9 bases between them. The CDR3 totals 12 residues. The CDR3, as DNA: TGCAGCGTTGGGCAGGTCGATCAGCCCCAGCATTTT. Its protein is CSVGQVDQPQHF.

V is TRBV6-2 or TRBV6-3 and J is TRBJ2-5; TRBD2 aligns across 7 bases. The CDR3 totals 14 residues. V dropped 6 bases and J dropped 1; count of bases not matched to a gene: 5. The germline V gene encodes CDR1 MNHEY and CDR2 SVGEGT. CDR3 sequence reads: CASSLRGSQETQYF. CDR3 DNA: TGTGCCAGCAGCCTGCGGGGGAGCCAAGAGACCCAGTACTTC.

The genes are TRBV5-5 and TRBJ1-6; TRBD1 matches at 7 bases. This CDR3 is built from 16 residues. The V gene's germline CDR1 is SGHKS and CDR2 YYEKEE (reference sequence). Trimming at V came to 4 bases and at J to 8 bases, leaving 12 bases not matched to a gene. The CDR3 spells CASSLSPGGTHSPLHF. The CDR3 bases are TGTGCCAGCAGCCTCTCCCCAGGGGGGACCCATTCACCCCTCCACTTT.

Comments on this clonotype: At one end the junction does not follow the germline gene, possibly because of a read error. This chain connects TRBV20-1 to TRBJ1-2; TRBD1 is a possible D gene (5 bases). CDR1 and CDR2 from the germline V gene are DFQATT and SNEGSKA (reference sequence). This CDR3 is built from 16 residues. This CDR3 reads CCARGPRAGLDYGYTF. The CDR3 DNA is TGCTGTGCTAGAGGACCTAGAGCAGGGTTAGACTATGGCTACACCTTC.